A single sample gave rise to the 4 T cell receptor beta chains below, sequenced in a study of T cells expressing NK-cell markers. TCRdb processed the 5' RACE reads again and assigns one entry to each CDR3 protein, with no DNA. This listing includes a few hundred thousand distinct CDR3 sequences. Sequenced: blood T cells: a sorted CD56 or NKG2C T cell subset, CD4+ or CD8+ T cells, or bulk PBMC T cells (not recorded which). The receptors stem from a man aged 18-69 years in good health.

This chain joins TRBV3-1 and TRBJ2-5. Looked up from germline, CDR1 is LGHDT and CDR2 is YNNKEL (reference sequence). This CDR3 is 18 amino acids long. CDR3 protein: CASSQDFGTYDPQETQYF.

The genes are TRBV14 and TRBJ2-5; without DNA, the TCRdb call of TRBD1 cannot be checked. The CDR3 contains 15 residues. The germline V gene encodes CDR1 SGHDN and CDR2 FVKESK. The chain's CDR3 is CASSRGHRDRETQYF.

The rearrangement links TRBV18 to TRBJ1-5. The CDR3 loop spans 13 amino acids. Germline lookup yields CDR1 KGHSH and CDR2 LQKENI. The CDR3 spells CASSPGSNQPQHF. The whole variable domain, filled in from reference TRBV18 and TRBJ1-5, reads NAGVMQNPRHLVRRRGQEARLRCSPMKGHSHVYWYRQLPEEGLKFMVYLQKENIIDESGMPKERFSAEFPKEGPSILRIQQVVRGDSAAYFCASSPGSNQPQHFGDGTRLSIL.

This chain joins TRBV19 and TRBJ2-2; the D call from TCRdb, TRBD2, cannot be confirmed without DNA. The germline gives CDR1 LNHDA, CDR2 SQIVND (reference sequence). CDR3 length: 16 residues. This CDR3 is CASSMRLAGDTGELFF.